A single sample is the source of the 2 T cell receptor beta chains below, sequenced in a study of T-cell reconstitution after alpha-beta-depleted transplantation in children. The TCRbeta library incorporated unique molecular identifiers. TCRdb re-called the PCR reads through MiXCR, storing one row per CDR3 protein. The repertoire includes some 340,000 distinct CDR3 sequences, over 9% of them detected once, and less than 2.5% sits in the top ten. The sample consisted of PBMCs from the stem cell graft donor, taken from the stem cell graft. The receptor set was obtained from a human donor who donated a stem cell graft to a child with acute lymphoblastic leukemia.

The chain has TRBV19 and TRBJ2-1; TRBD1 might be the D (6 bases). V was clipped by 3 bases and J by 4 bases, with 13 bases between them. CDR1 is LNHDA, CDR2 SQIVND, per germline (reference sequence). The CDR3 is 15 residues long. As DNA, the CDR3 is TGTGCCAGTAGTATTATTGCAGGGGATTACAATGAGCAGTTCTTC. This gives the protein CASSIIAGDYNEQFF.

The chain joins TRBV6-5 to TRBJ2-6; no clear D gene. Germline V lookup: CDR1 MNHEY, CDR2 SVGAGI. Trimming pared 0 bases from V and 0 bases from J, leaving 3 bases between. This CDR3 has 15 residues. The CDR3 reads CASSYSTSGANVLTF. CDR3 sequence (DNA): TGTGCCAGCAGTTACTCGACCTCTGGGGCCAACGTCCTGACTTTC.